This TCR beta chain was captured in a study of shared clonotypes between healthy human individuals. The CDR3 contains 17 residues. Deletions cut 4 bases from V and 5 bases from J, with 26 bases between. Germline V gene data show CDR1 as GTSNPN and CDR2 as SVGIG (reference sequence). Deep-level settings were used for running the assay. Each sorted subset replicate got 200 ng genomic DNA, 25,000 to 30,000 genomes. Produced via immunoSEQ multiplex PCR; TCRdb's table is partial and in-frame only. The data contain 2,100,000 or so clones, 90% to 97% of them singletons. All of the donors resided in Nashville, Tennessee, and each was a Caucasian adult.

The origin of this receptor is a man younger than 35 in good health. Material: naive CD4+ T cells sorted from blood. Described subset: CD45RA+ positively selected. This chain joins TRBV30 and TRBJ2-5, with D possibly matching TRBD2 (7 bases). CDR3 loop: CAWNRFGGGGTRETQYF. In DNA, the CDR3 is TGTGCCTGGAATAGGTTCGGAGGGGGAGGGACTCGGGAGACCCAGTACTTC.